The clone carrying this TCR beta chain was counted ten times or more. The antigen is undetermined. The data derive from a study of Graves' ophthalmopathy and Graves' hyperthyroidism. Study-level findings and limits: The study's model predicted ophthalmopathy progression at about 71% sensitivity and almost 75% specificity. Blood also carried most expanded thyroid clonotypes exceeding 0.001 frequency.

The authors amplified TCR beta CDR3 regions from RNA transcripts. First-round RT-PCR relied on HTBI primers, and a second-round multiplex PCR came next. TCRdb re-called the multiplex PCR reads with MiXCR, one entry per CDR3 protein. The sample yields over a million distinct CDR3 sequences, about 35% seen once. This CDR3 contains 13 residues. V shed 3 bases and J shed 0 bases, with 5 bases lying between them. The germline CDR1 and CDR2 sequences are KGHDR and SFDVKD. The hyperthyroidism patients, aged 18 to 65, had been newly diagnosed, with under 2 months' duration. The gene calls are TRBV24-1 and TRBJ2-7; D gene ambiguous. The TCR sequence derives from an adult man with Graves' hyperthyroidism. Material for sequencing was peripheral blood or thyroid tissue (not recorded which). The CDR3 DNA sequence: TGTGCCACCAGTGATCTGGACTCCTACGAGCAGTACTTC. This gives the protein CATSDLDSYEQYF.